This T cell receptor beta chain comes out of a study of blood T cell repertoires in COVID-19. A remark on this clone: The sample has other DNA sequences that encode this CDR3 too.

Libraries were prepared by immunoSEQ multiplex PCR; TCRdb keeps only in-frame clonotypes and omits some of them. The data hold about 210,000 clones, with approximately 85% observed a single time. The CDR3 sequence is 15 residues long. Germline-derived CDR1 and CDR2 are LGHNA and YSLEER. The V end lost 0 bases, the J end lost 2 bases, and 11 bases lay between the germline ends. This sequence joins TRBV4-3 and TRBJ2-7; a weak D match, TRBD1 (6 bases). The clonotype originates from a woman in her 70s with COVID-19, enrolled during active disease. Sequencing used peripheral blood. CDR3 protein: CASSQDSGVPYEQYF. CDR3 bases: TGCGCCAGCAGCCAAGATTCAGGGGTCCCCTACGAGCAGTACTTC.